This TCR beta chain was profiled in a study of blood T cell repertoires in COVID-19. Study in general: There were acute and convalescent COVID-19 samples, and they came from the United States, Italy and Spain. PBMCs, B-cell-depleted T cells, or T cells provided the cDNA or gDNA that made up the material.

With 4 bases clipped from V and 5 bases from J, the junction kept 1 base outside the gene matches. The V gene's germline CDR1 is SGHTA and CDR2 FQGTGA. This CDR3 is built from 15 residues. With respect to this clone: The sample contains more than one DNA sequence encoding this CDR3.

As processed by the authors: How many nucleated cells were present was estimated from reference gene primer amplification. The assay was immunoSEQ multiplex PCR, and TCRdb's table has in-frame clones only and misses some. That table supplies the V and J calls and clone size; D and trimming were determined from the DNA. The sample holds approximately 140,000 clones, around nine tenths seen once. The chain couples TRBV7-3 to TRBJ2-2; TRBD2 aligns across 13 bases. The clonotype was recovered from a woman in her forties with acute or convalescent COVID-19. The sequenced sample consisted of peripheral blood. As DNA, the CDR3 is TGTGCCAGCAGCTCGGGACTAGCGGGAACCGGGGAGCTGTTTTTT. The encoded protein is CASSSGLAGTGELFF.